This TCR beta chain originates from a study of shared clonotypes between healthy human individuals. Study results and limitations: Clonotype sharing across several donors was observed for around 5% of naive CD4 clonotypes. Donor clonotype sharing was expected to depend on sequencing depth.

This clone has only one observation. Antigen specificity is unknown. V shed 8 bases, J shed 10 bases, and the junction held 10 bases outside the gene matches. The germline V gene has CDR1 SNHLY and CDR2 FYNNEI. The length of the CDR3 is 13 residues. Only in-frame clones appear in the TCRdb table, and some are missing; sequencing was by immunoSEQ multiplex PCR. The sample has approximately 530,000 clones; 90% to 96% are singletons. The receptor was derived from a woman between 25 and 40 years old in good health. The sample taken for sequencing was naive CD4+ T cells sorted from blood. The sample's subset: CD45RA+ positively selected. The gene calls are TRBV2 and TRBJ2-3; 9 bases are a match to TRBD1. The CDR3 region has the DNA TGTGCCAGCCGGCTCACAGGGGGCGACCCGCAGTATTTT. This gives the protein CASRLTGGDPQYF.